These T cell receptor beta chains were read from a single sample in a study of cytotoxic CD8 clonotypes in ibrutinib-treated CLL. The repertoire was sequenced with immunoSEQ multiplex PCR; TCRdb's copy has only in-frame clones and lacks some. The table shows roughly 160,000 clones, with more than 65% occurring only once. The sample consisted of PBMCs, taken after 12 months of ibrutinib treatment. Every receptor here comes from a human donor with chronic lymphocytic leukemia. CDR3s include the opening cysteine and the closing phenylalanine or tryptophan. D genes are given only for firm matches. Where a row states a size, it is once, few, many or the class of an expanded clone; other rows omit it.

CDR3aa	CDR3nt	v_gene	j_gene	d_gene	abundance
CASSQGRGGSGNTIYF	TGCGCCAGCAGCCAAGGAAGGGGGGGCTCTGGAAACACCATATATTTT	TRBV4-1	TRBJ1-3	-	-
CASDETKETQYF	TGTGCCAGTGATGAGACAAAAGAGACCCAGTACTTC	TRBV19	TRBJ2-5	-	-
CATSRGLAAGPNEQFF	TGTGCCACCAGCAGGGGACTAGCGGCAGGACCCAATGAGCAGTTCTTC	TRBV15	TRBJ2-1	TRBD2	few
CASSGGGSGNTGELFF	TGCGCCAGCAGCGGCGGCGGATCCGGGAACACCGGGGAGCTGTTTTTT	TRBV5-1	TRBJ2-2	-	-
CASSETNRGHEQYF	TGTGCCAGCAGTGAAACTAACAGGGGGCACGAGCAGTACTTC	TRBV6-1	TRBJ2-7	TRBD1	-
CASSQSTVLATEAFF	TGCGCCAGCAGCCAATCTACAGTGCTGGCGACTGAAGCTTTCTTT	TRBV4-1	TRBJ1-1	-	-
CASSLSGTANTGELFF	TGCGCCAGCAGCTTAAGTGGGACAGCGAATACCGGGGAGCTGTTTTTT	TRBV5-1	TRBJ2-2	TRBD1	-
CASSVGSQGGGEKLFF	TGTGCCAGCAGCGTAGGCAGCCAGGGGGGAGGTGAAAAACTGTTTTTT	TRBV9	TRBJ1-4	TRBD1	-
CASSQVGGGSTDTQYF	TGCGCCAGCAGCCAAGTGGGTGGCGGAAGCACAGATACGCAGTATTTT	TRBV4-3	TRBJ2-3	-	-
CASSVESLGTAYGYTF	TGTGCCAGCAGCGTAGAGTCTCTCGGGACAGCGTATGGCTACACCTTC	TRBV9	TRBJ1-2	TRBD1	-
CASGTSGANVLTF	TGTGCCAGTGGGACATCTGGGGCCAACGTCCTGACTTTC	TRBV21-1	TRBJ2-6	-	-
CASSPRTGSPEKLFF	TGTGCCAGTAGTCCCCGGACAGGGAGCCCTGAAAAACTGTTTTTT	TRBV19	TRBJ1-4	TRBD1	-
CAISEGRGITADTQYF	TGTGCCATCAGTGAGGGACGCGGGATAACAGCAGATACGCAGTATTTT	TRBV10-3	TRBJ2-3	-	-
CASSPLHGLAGGRTGELFF	TGTGCCAGCAGCCCCCTCCATGGACTAGCGGGAGGGAGGACCGGGGAGCTGTTTTTT	TRBV7-9	TRBJ2-2	TRBD2	-
CASSWGAGDGYTF	TGCGCCAGCAGCTGGGGGGCAGGTGATGGCTACACCTTC	TRBV5-1	TRBJ1-2	-	-
CASSSPGQTYEQYF	TGCGCCAGCAGCTCACCGGGACAGACCTACGAGCAGTACTTC	TRBV5-1	TRBJ2-7	TRBD1	many
CASSLGPSAYNSPLHF	TGTGCCAGCAGCTTAGGTCCCTCGGCCTATAATTCACCCCTCCACTTT	TRBV7-9	TRBJ1-6	-	-
CASSLRTGGANTGELFF	TGTGCCAGCAGCTTAAGGACAGGGGGAGCGAACACCGGGGAGCTGTTTTTT	TRBV7-3	TRBJ2-2	TRBD1	-
CASSLNSGDTEAFF	TGTGCCAGCAGCTTAAATAGTGGGGACACTGAAGCTTTCTTT	TRBV7-3	TRBJ1-1	-	-
CASSQDPGTGLGQYF	TGTGCCAGCAGCCAAGACCCTGGGACAGGATTAGGGCAGTACTTC	TRBV14	TRBJ2-7	TRBD1	-
CASSRTQGWSNEKLFF	TGCGCCAGCAGCCGTACTCAGGGATGGTCGAATGAAAAACTGTTTTTT	TRBV4-1	TRBJ1-4	-	-
CASSLAQGRQETQYF	TGTGCCAGCAGCTTAGCACAGGGACGCCAAGAGACCCAGTACTTC	TRBV7-9	TRBJ2-5	-	-
CATSTATNEKLFF	TGTGCCACTTCGACAGCAACTAATGAAAAACTGTTTTTT	TRBV10-3	TRBJ1-4	-	-
CASRRGADEKLFF	TGTGCCAGCAGGCGGGGGGCCGACGAAAAACTGTTTTTT	TRBV6-1	TRBJ1-4	-	-
CASSQALAGLKYEQYF	TGTGCCAGCAGCCAAGCACTAGCGGGGCTTAAGTACGAGCAGTACTTC	TRBV5-4	TRBJ2-7	TRBD2	-
CASSLHVRDTEAFF	TGCGCCAGCAGCTTGCACGTAAGGGACACTGAAGCTTTCTTT	TRBV5-1	TRBJ1-1	-	-
CASSLGLAAYNEQFF	TGTGCCAGCAGCTTGGGACTAGCGGCATACAATGAGCAGTTCTTC	TRBV5-5	TRBJ2-1	TRBD2	-
CASSTRKTYGYTF	TGTGCCAGCAGCACTCGAAAGACCTATGGCTACACCTTC	TRBV7-6	TRBJ1-2	-	-
CASSLDRGTGELFF	TGTGCCAGCAGCTTAGACAGGGGCACCGGGGAGCTGTTTTTT	TRBV7-2	TRBJ2-2	TRBD1	-
CASSLAPGGTEAFF	TGTGCCAGCAGCTTGGCCCCAGGGGGCACTGAAGCTTTCTTT	TRBV5-8	TRBJ1-1	TRBD1	-
CASSSSRYGYTF	TGTGCCAGCAGTTCCTCTAGGTATGGCTACACCTTC	TRBV28	TRBJ1-2	-	few
CSVVVSGGSGRAFF	TGCAGCGTTGTGGTTTCGGGGGGATCGGGCCGGGCTTTCTTT	TRBV29-1	TRBJ1-1	-	-
CASSKVGASGRAGANEQFF	TGTGCCAGCAGCAAAGTAGGGGCTAGCGGGAGGGCGGGAGCCAATGAGCAGTTCTTC	TRBV21-1	TRBJ2-1	-	-
CASSPSNYGYTF	TGTGCCAGCAGTCCTTCTAACTATGGCTACACCTTC	TRBV28	TRBJ1-2	-	few
CASSLWAGSSSGANVLTF	TGTGCCAGCAGTTTATGGGCGGGGTCGAGCTCTGGGGCCAACGTCCTGACTTTC	TRBV28	TRBJ2-6	-	-
CASSPGTASLETQYF	TGTGCCAGCAGTCCCGGGACAGCGTCTCTAGAGACCCAGTACTTC	TRBV28	TRBJ2-5	TRBD1	-
CASSPNSGGGQTQYF	TGTGCCAGCAGCCCAAATAGCGGGGGGGGACAGACCCAGTACTTC	TRBV7-8	TRBJ2-5	TRBD2	-
CASSHSGTGAYNEQFF	TGTGCCAGCAGTCATTCCGGGACAGGGGCCTACAATGAGCAGTTCTTC	TRBV28	TRBJ2-1	TRBD1	-
CASSSAVGGTEAFF	TGTGCCAGCAGTTCCGCTGTGGGGGGCACTGAAGCTTTCTTT	TRBV28	TRBJ1-1	-	-
CASSLWPGLNQPQHF	TGCGCCAGCAGCTTGTGGCCGGGGCTCAATCAGCCCCAGCATTTT	TRBV5-1	TRBJ1-5	-	-
CASSSPGQPSSGNTIYF	TGTGCCAGCAGTTCCCCGGGACAGCCTTCCTCTGGAAACACCATATATTTT	TRBV28	TRBJ1-3	TRBD1	many
CATSREGARGTDTQYF	TGTGCCACCAGCAGAGAGGGGGCCCGGGGGACAGATACGCAGTATTTT	TRBV15	TRBJ2-3	-	-
CASSQDHLGTGIQPQHF	TGCGCCAGCAGCCAAGATCATCTAGGGACAGGGATACAGCCCCAGCATTTT	TRBV4-3	TRBJ1-5	TRBD1	once
CASSQDLIGEQFF	TGCGCCAGCAGCCAAGATTTGATCGGTGAGCAGTTCTTC	TRBV4-3	TRBJ2-1	-	once
CATSRRTDTQYF	TGTGCCACCAGCAGACGAACAGATACGCAGTATTTT	TRBV15	TRBJ2-3	-	-